The 3 T cell receptor beta chains below all came from one sample that was sequenced in a study of blood T cell repertoires in COVID-19. Measured with immunoSEQ multiplex PCR; TCRdb has only the in-frame clones, and not every one. The sample carries 240,000 or so clones, 85% to 90% recorded once. The sequenced sample was peripheral blood. The receptors stem from a woman aged 70 to 79 with active or convalescent COVID-19.

The gene calls are TRBV6-5 and TRBJ1-1; no clear D. CDR1 is MNHEY, CDR2 SVGAGI, per germline. This CDR3 region has 13 residues. The V and J ends lost 5 bases and 0 bases respectively, with 7 bases between them. The CDR3 spells CASSPSVNTEAFF. The CDR3 DNA follows: TGTGCCAGCAGTCCGTCAGTGAACACTGAAGCTTTCTTT.

This rearrangement joins TRBV10-2 to TRBJ2-3, with D unresolved. Deletions cut 6 bases from V and 0 bases from J, with 13 bases between. Per germline, CDR1 WSHSY and CDR2 SAAADI. The CDR3 is 15 residues long. This chain's CDR3 is CASRQEILSTDTQYF. CDR3 DNA: TGCGCCAGCAGGCAAGAGATCCTTAGCACAGATACGCAGTATTTT.

The table lists this clone with a few counts. This chain connects TRBV5-5 to TRBJ2-1, with a possible D match to TRBD2 (5 bases). The germline gives CDR1 SGHKS, CDR2 YYEKEE (reference sequence). Trimming removed 0 bases from V and 5 bases from J, with 9 bases in between. This CDR3 contains 14 residues. This CDR3 reads CASSLGTQNNEQFF. CDR3 coding DNA: TGTGCCAGCAGCTTGGGGACTCAAAACAATGAGCAGTTCTTC.